What follows are 17 T cell receptor beta chains derived from one specimen sequenced in a study of T cells in Graves' hyperthyroidism and ophthalmopathy. It was RNA transcripts that yielded the amplified TCR beta CDR3 regions. HTBI primers drove first-round RT-PCR of the TCR CDR3. In TCRdb, the multiplex PCR reads were re-called with MiXCR into one record per CDR3 protein. The table includes about 130,000 distinct CDR3 sequences, 22% detected once. The sequenced material came from blood. These receptors originate from a woman in her forties or fifties with Graves' hyperthyroidism that later progressed to Graves' ophthalmopathy.

V and J are TRBV4-1 and TRBJ2-1, with D uncertain. There are 12 residues in the CDR3. The germline V and J ends were trimmed by 1 base and 5 bases, with 3 bases remaining between them. The V gene's germline CDR1 is MGHRA and CDR2 YSYEKL. The CDR3 DNA follows: TGCGCCAGCAGCCAAGTTCACAATGAGCAGTTCTTC. This translates into CASSQVHNEQFF.

This clonotype appeared a few times. The chain recombines TRBV24-1 with TRBJ2-2, with a weak D call TRBD2 (5 bases). Between the trimmed V and J ends, which lost 2 bases and 5 bases, there was a span of 8 bases. CDR1 and CDR2 (germline): KGHDR, SFDVKD. The CDR3 sequence is 14 residues long. CDR3 in amino acids: CATSDYPGTGELFF. The CDR3 DNA reads TGTGCCACCAGTGATTACCCGGGGACCGGGGAGCTGTTTTTT.

The table lists this clonotype with many counts. The chain is built from TRBV6-2 or TRBV6-3 and TRBJ2-3, with TRBD2 matching 15 bases. In germline, CDR1 is MNHEY, CDR2 SVGEGT. V shed 6 bases and J 0 bases; nucleotides not matched to a gene: 10. The length of the CDR3 is 19 residues. The CDR3 nucleotides are TGTGCCAGCAGACGCCCAGGACTAGCGGGAGGGATCAGCACAGATACGCAGTATTTT. It specifies CASRRPGLAGGISTDTQYF.

This clonotype has ten or more counts. The chain has TRBV7-9 and TRBJ2-1; the D is unclear. Germline assignment: CDR1 SEHNR and CDR2 FQNEAQ (reference sequence). CDR3 length: 13 amino acids. Trimming took 4 bases from V and 10 from J, leaving 14 bases between them. CDR3 residues: CASSSSGVGEQFF. The CDR3 DNA reads as TGTGCCAGCAGCTCGTCCGGAGTAGGAGAGCAGTTCTTC.

This clonotype has ten or more counts. This chain links TRBV20-1 with TRBJ2-7; 14 bases line up with TRBD2. CDR3 size: 17 residues. Germline-derived CDR1 and CDR2 are DFQATT and SNEGSKA (reference sequence). The V segment lost 5 bases and the J segment 1 base; nucleotides outside the gene matches: 10. The CDR3: CSAPGLAGVRKSYEQYF. The CDR3 DNA is TGCAGTGCTCCGGGACTAGCGGGAGTTAGAAAATCCTACGAGCAGTACTTC.

This clonotype has more than one count but fewer than ten. The chain uses TRBV5-8 and TRBJ2-1, with 12 bases aligning to TRBD2. CDR1 is SGHTS and CDR2 is YDEGEE in the germline V gene. V was clipped by 1 base and J by 7 bases; unmatched bases: 3. This CDR3 spans 15 amino acids. The CDR3 DNA reads TGTGCCAGCAGCTTGATCACTAGCGGGAGGAATGAGCAGTTCTTC. Protein: CASSLITSGRNEQFF.

In this sample, this clonotype turned up many times. This chain uses TRBV14 with TRBJ2-3; TRBD2 agrees at 7 bases. Germline assignment: CDR1 SGHDN and CDR2 FVKESK. V was pared by 3 bases and J by 2 bases, with 8 bases of the junction left unmatched. This CDR3 is 16 amino acids long. The CDR3 coding sequence is TGTGCCAGCAGCCATTTGAAGCGGGGACCCACAGATACGCAGTATTTT. Translation gives CASSHLKRGPTDTQYF.

This clonotype was counted at least ten times. The chain links TRBV6-2 or TRBV6-3 to TRBJ1-6; weak D call: TRBD1 (5 bases). The germline V gene encodes CDR1 MNHEY and CDR2 SVGEGT. The CDR3 has 14 amino acids. V lost 2 bases and J 12 bases, leaving 14 bases between the germline ends. The DNA of the CDR3 is TGTGCCAGCAGTTACGGCAAGGGACGGGAACCCCTCCACTTT. This sequence encodes CASSYGKGREPLHF.

The CDR3, as DNA: TGTGCCAGCAGCTTTAAAGGACTAGCGGGAGAGAGGTCAGATACGCAGTATTTT. It codes for CASSFKGLAGERSDTQYF. V usage is TRBV7-2 and J usage is TRBJ2-3; 13 bases are a match to TRBD2. The germline V gene has CDR1 SGHTA and CDR2 FQGNSA. CDR3 length: 18 residues. Losses at the gene ends were 3 bases for V and 4 bases for J; bases not matched to a gene: 10.

The chain couples TRBV11-2 to TRBJ1-2; weak D call: TRBD1 (5 bases). CDR3 length: 14 amino acids. Trimming left V 5 bases short and J 4 bases short, with 14 bases between. CDR1 is SGHAT, CDR2 FQNNGV, per germline. The CDR3, as DNA: TGTGCCAGCAGCCCGCAGGGTTACGGCTATGGCTACACCTTC. Amino acid sequence: CASSPQGYGYGYTF.

This clonotype turned up a few times. V and J are TRBV4-2 and TRBJ2-3; 8 bases align to TRBD2. V lost 1 base to trimming and J lost 4 bases; unmatched junction nucleotides: 13. The CDR3 runs 18 residues. Germline-derived CDR1 and CDR2 are LGHNA and YNFKEQ. The CDR3 DNA follows: TGTGCCAGCAGCCAAGGTTCTCGACTAGCGTCTGGGGCAGATACGCAGTATTTT. It encodes CASSQGSRLASGADTQYF.

This clonotype was seen many times. The DNA for the CDR3 is TGTGCCAGCAGTTTCGACGGACAGGGTAGCACTTCGCGGACCCAGCCCCAGCATTTT. Its protein is CASSFDGQGSTSRTQPQHF. The chain couples TRBV28 to TRBJ1-5; 8 positions agree with TRBD1. The CDR3 contains 19 residues. The ends lost 3 bases at V and 7 bases at J; junction bases unmatched: 20. Germline CDR1 and CDR2: MDHEN and SYDVKM. Combining the CDR3 with reference TRBV28 and TRBJ1-5 gives the whole variable domain DVKVTQSSRYLVKRTGEKVFLECVQDMDHENMFWYRQDPGLGLRLIYFSYDVKMKEKGDIPEGYSVSREKKERFSLILESASTNQTSMYLCASSFDGQGSTSRTQPQHFGDGTRLSIL.

This clonotype appeared a few times. The chain has TRBV5-1 and TRBJ1-1, with 7 bases that match TRBD1. J gave up 2 bases and V 2 bases, and 12 bases lay outside the gene matches. The CDR3 spans 17 residues. Per the germline V gene, CDR1 is SGHRS and CDR2 is YFSETQ. The CDR3 protein is CASSFLPPGQPNTEAFF. DNA of the CDR3: TGCGCCAGCAGCTTCCTACCCCCGGGACAGCCTAACACTGAAGCTTTCTTT.

The sample holds many counts of this clonotype. The V call is TRBV20-1, the J call TRBJ2-7, with a possible D match to TRBD2 (6 bases). Germline values: CDR1 DFQATT, CDR2 SNEGSKA (reference sequence). Trimming stripped 0 bases from V and 0 bases from J, with 9 bases between. The length of the CDR3 is 14 residues. CDR3 DNA sequence: TGCAGTGCTAGAGACGCCGGGAGCTCCTACGAGCAGTACTTC. Encoded protein: CSARDAGSSYEQYF.

The table lists this clonotype with many counts. This chain joins TRBV28 and TRBJ2-7, with TRBD2 matching over 10 bases. V was pared by 5 bases and J by 9 bases, with 13 bases of the junction left unmatched. The CDR3 consists of 15 residues. Germline V CDR1 and CDR2: MDHEN, SYDVKM. In DNA form, the CDR3 reads TGTGCCAGCAGTATACTACTAGCGGGACGTTTAGTGCAGTACTTC. It codes for CASSILLAGRLVQYF.

This clonotype was seen at least ten times. This chain uses TRBV7-2 with TRBJ2-7, with D perhaps TRBD2 (5 bases). Germline V gene data show CDR1 as SGHTA and CDR2 as FQGNSA. V shed 2 bases and J shed 4 bases, with 15 bases lying between them. This CDR3 spans 15 amino acids. The CDR3 here is CASSLTHGVRYEQYF. CDR3 coding DNA: TGTGCCAGCAGCTTAACTCACGGGGTCCGTTACGAGCAGTACTTC.

Remarks on this clonotype: This could be a read error, since a much larger clone is one nucleotide away. The chain joins TRBV20-1 to TRBJ2-3, with D possibly being TRBD1 (6 bases). Trimming removed 2 bases at V and 6 bases at J, with 9 bases between. CDR3 length: 12 amino acids. The germline CDR1 and CDR2 sequences are DFQATT and SNEGSKA (reference sequence). This chain's CDR3 is CSARRTADTQYF. In DNA, the CDR3 is TGCAGTGCTAGACGGACAGCCGATACGCAGTATTTT.